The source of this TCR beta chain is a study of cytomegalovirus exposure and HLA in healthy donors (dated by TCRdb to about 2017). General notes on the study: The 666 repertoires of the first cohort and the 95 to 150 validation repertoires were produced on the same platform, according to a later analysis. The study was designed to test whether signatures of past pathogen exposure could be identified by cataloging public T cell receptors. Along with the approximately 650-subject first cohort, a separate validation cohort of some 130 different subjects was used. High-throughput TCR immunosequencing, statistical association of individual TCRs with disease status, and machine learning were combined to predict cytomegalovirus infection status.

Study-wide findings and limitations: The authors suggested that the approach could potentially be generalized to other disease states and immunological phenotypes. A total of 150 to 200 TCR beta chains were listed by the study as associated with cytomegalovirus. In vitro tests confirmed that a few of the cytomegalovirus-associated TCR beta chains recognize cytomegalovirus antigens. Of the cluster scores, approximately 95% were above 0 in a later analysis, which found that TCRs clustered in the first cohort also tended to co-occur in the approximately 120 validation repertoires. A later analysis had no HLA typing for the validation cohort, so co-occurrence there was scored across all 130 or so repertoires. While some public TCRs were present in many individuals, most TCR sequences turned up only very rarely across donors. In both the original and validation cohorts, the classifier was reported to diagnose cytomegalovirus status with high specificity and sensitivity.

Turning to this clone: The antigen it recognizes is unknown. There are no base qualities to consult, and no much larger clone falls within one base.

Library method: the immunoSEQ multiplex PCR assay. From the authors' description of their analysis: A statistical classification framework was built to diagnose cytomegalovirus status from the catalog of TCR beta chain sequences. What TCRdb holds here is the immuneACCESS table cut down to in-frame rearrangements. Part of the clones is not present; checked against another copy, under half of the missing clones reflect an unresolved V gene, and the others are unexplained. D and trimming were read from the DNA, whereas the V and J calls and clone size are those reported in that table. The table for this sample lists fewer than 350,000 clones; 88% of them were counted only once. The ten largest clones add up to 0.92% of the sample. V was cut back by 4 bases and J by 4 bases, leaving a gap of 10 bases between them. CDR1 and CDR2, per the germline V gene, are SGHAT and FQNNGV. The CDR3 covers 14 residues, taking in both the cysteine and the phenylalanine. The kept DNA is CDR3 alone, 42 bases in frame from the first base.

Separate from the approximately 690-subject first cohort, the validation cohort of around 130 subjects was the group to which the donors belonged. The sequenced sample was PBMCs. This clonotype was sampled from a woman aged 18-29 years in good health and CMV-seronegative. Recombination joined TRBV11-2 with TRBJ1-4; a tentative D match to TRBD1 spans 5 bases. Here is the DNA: TGTGCCAGCAGCTCGGGACTGTATAATGAAAAACTGTTTTTT. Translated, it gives CASSSGLYNEKLFF.